This T cell receptor (beta chain) was sequenced in a study of radiotherapy plus CTLA-4 blockade in lung cancer. Study in general: Objective responses arose in approximately 19% of patients, and roughly 31% experienced disease control. General study results and limits: Among reported predictors of response, early blood T cell clone dynamics with interferon-beta performed best. In blood, TCR clones derived from the tumor expanded after radiotherapy plus ipilimumab.

Focal radiation was given together with CTLA-4 blockade (ipilimumab) to patients with chemo-refractory metastatic non-small-cell lung cancer. The table came from immunoSEQ multiplex PCR; TCRdb's copy has only in-frame clones and leaves some out. The data hold 40,000 to 55,000 clones, with 75% to 90% observed a single time. On this clone itself: Antigen specificity is unknown.

This specimen was peripheral blood, taken from a patient treated with radiotherapy plus ipilimumab. The receptor comes from a human donor with non-small cell lung cancer that progressed on radiotherapy plus ipilimumab. Some clones in this sample may be carry-over from other donors' samples.

CDR3 sequence reads: CASSLGQSINEQFF. CDR3 nucleotide sequence: TGTGCCAGCAGCTTAGGACAGTCTATCAATGAGCAGTTCTTC. V gene TRBV11-3 combines with J gene TRBJ2-1, with D possibly TRBD1 on 5 matching bases. This CDR3 comprises 14 residues. CDR1 SGHNT and CDR2 YENEEA come from the germline V gene. The V end lost 1 base, the J end lost 6 bases, and 10 bases lay between the germline ends.